This record looks at one T cell receptor beta chain sequence and its context. Antigen unknown. This specimen belongs to a study of T cell responses to AZD1222 COVID-19 vaccine. Study conclusions and caveats: Clonal diversity may have been underestimated, and the donors were mostly white British, with more females than males. Spike-specific TCRs gained breadth and depth after people received two AZD1222 doses. Seropositive at baseline were only a handful of AZD1222 recipients.

Method: immunoSEQ multiplex PCR; TCRdb's copy keeps in-frame clones and lacks some. There are some 150,000 clones in the sample; around 92% occur only once, and less than 4.5% lies in the top ten. CDR1 is SGHTA, CDR2 FQGTGA, per germline. The CDR3 contains 12 residues. Trimming took off 5 bases at V and 5 bases at J, with 7 bases between the two ends. This rearrangement joins TRBV7-3 to TRBJ2-1; D gene ambiguous. The sequencing here drew on peripheral blood, taken on day 0 of MenACWY control vaccination. The origin of this receptor is an adult in good health. CDR3 coding DNA: TGTGCCAGCAGCCTATTCAACAATGAGCAGTTCTTC. Residues: CASSLFNNEQFF.